This passage covers 22 T cell receptor beta chains from one sample sequenced in a study of T cells after posttransplantation cyclophosphamide. Treatment was busulfan-fludarabine conditioning, a marrow graft, and cyclophosphamide on days +3 and +4. Sequencing was performed with immunoSEQ multiplex PCR; in TCRdb, only in-frame clones are kept and a portion is missing. The sample consists of fewer than 10,000 clones, over 75% of them appearing once. The source was PBMCs, collected after allogeneic stem cell transplant with posttransplant cyclophosphamide. Receptors originate from a female patient between 40 and 55 years old who received an allogeneic stem cell transplant from an unrelated donor, was CMV-positive, and had no GVHD. Some T cells may be graft donor cells.

The chain recombines TRBV12-5 with TRBJ1-5; D remains unclear. Germline lookup yields CDR1 LGHNT and CDR2 FRNRAP. Trimming pared 2 bases from V and 7 bases from J, leaving 15 bases between. This CDR3 comprises 15 residues. For the CDR3, the DNA is TGTGCTAGTGGTTTGCTAGACTATCTCGAGCAGCCCCAGCATTTT. Translating it yields CASGLLDYLEQPQHF.

The rearrangement uses TRBV20-1 and TRBJ1-2; 7 positions match TRBD1. This CDR3 region has 11 residues. V shed 3 bases, J shed 7 bases, and the junction held 2 bases outside the gene matches. CDR1 and CDR2 from the germline V gene are DFQATT and SNEGSKA (reference sequence). The CDR3 sequence is CSASRGPGYTF. CDR3 coding DNA: TGCAGTGCTAGTAGGGGGCCTGGCTACACCTTC.

V is TRBV29-1 and J is TRBJ2-3; 13 bases are shared with TRBD2. J was trimmed by 2 bases and V by 6 bases; bases with no gene match: 11. The CDR3 has 17 amino acids. Germline CDR1 is SQVTM and CDR2 is ANQGSEA. The CDR3, as DNA: TGCAGCGTCAAAACTAGCGGGGGGGCCCAATTCACAGATACGCAGTATTTT. Its protein is CSVKTSGGAQFTDTQYF.

The chain recombines TRBV5-6 with TRBJ1-2; 9 nucleotides match TRBD1. Germline V lookup: CDR1 SGHDT, CDR2 YYEEEE. CDR3 length: 15 amino acids. Trimming removed 4 bases from V and 3 bases from J; junction bases left unmatched: 7. CDR3 sequence: CASSIQGTGHYGYTF. The CDR3, as DNA: TGTGCCAGCAGCATTCAGGGGACAGGGCACTATGGCTACACCTTC.

This clone was seen once. The CDR3 region is CSVLAGQGVYEQYF. In nucleotides, the CDR3 is TGCAGCGTTCTTGCAGGCCAGGGGGTCTACGAGCAGTACTTC. The chain carries TRBV29-1 and TRBJ2-7; 7 bases agree with TRBD1. Germline CDR1 is SQVTM and CDR2 is ANQGSEA. J gave up 3 bases and V 5 bases, and 10 bases lay outside the gene matches. This CDR3 has 14 residues.

In its sample, this clone was seen once. This CDR3 is also generated by other DNA sequences in the sample. V and J are TRBV11-3 and TRBJ2-5, with D tentatively TRBD2 (6 bases). The CDR3 covers 13 residues. Germline CDR1 SGHNT, CDR2 YENEEA. V was trimmed by 3 bases and J by 1 base, leaving 6 bases between them. In DNA form, the CDR3 reads TGTGCCAGCAGCTTGCGGGGCCAAGAGACCCAGTACTTC. Translated, it gives CASSLRGQETQYF.

This rearrangement joins TRBV18 to TRBJ2-2; maybe TRBD1 (6 bases). The CDR3 loop spans 15 amino acids. Trimming removed 4 bases from V and 2 bases from J, with 11 bases in between. Germline lookup yields CDR1 KGHSH and CDR2 LQKENI. Written as DNA, the CDR3 is TGTGCCAGCTCACGTCTACAGGGTAACACCGGGGAGCTGTTTTTT. Translation gives CASSRLQGNTGELFF.

CDR3 loop: CASSQDPSSGNTIYF. In DNA, the CDR3 is TGCGCCAGCAGCCAAGATCCCAGCTCTGGAAACACCATATATTTT. This sequence joins TRBV4-3 and TRBJ1-3, with D unresolved. The CDR3 is made up of 15 amino acids. Germline loops: CDR1 LGHNA, CDR2 YSLEER. V lost 0 bases and J lost 0, with 6 bases in between.

This rearrangement joins TRBV18 to TRBJ2-3, with 11 bases lining up with TRBD2. V was clipped by 3 bases and J by 0 bases; unmatched bases: 8. This CDR3 comprises 18 residues. In germline, CDR1 is KGHSH, CDR2 LQKENI. The CDR3 sequence: CASSPRLAGGKSTDTQYF. CDR3 nucleotides: TGTGCCAGCTCACCTCGGCTAGCGGGGGGAAAAAGCACAGATACGCAGTATTTT.

This chain connects TRBV7-9 to TRBJ1-2; D gene unclear. The CDR3 contains 14 residues. Germline V CDR1 and CDR2: SEHNR, FQNEAQ (reference sequence). V was trimmed by 2 bases and J by 2 bases, leaving 9 bases between them. The CDR3 DNA is TGTGCCAGCAGCTTAAGTGAACTCAACTATGGCTACACCTTC. This sequence encodes CASSLSELNYGYTF.

The J gene is TRBJ1-2, the V gene TRBV28; D is ambiguous. Germline V lookup: CDR1 MDHEN, CDR2 SYDVKM. This CDR3 has 13 amino acids. The V and J ends lost 2 bases and 3 bases respectively, with 7 bases between them. The CDR3 sequence: CASSLRGHYGYTF. CDR3 nucleotide sequence: TGTGCCAGCAGTTTACGTGGGCACTATGGCTACACCTTC.

The genes are TRBV6-5 and TRBJ2-7; D is undetermined. The V gene's germline CDR1 is MNHEY and CDR2 SVGAGI. The CDR3 consists of 11 residues. Trimming cost V 6 bases and J 9 bases, with 12 bases left between them. The CDR3 DNA reads TGTGCCAGCAGCCCCCCCCCGGGGCAGTACTTC. Protein: CASSPPPGQYF.

The chain employs TRBV2 and TRBJ2-3; possible D gene TRBD1, 5 bases. Germline values: CDR1 SNHLY, CDR2 FYNNEI. This CDR3 has 14 residues. Deletions cut 5 bases from V and 4 bases from J, with 13 bases between. The CDR3 sequence is CASSQGSRADTQYF. The CDR3 DNA follows: TGTGCCAGCAGTCAGGGTTCCAGGGCAGATACGCAGTATTTT.

This CDR3 is CASSPGQGSPPLHF. As DNA, the CDR3 is TGTGCCAGCAGTCCGGGACAGGGGAGTCCACCCCTCCACTTT. The chain recombines TRBV5-4 with TRBJ1-6; 10 nucleotides agree with TRBD1. With 5 bases clipped from V and 11 bases from J, the junction kept 7 bases outside the gene matches. Germline V gene lookup returns CDR1 SGHNT and CDR2 YYREEE (reference sequence). The CDR3 loop spans 14 amino acids. Using reference TRBV5-4 and TRBJ1-6 for the parts outside the CDR3, the full variable domain is ETGVTQSPTHLIKTRGQQVTLRCSSQSGHNTVSWYQQALGQGPQFIFQYYREEENGRGNFPPRFSGLQFPNYSSELNVNALELDDSALYLCASSPGQGSPPLHFGNGTRLTVT.

V is TRBV29-1 and J is TRBJ2-7; D gene uncertain. The length of the CDR3 is 12 residues. CDR1 and CDR2 (germline): SQVTM, ANQGSEA. V was cut by 3 bases and J by 0 bases, with 6 bases left in between. CDR3 sequence: CSVEATSYEQYF. In DNA, the CDR3 is TGCAGCGTTGAGGCCACCTCCTACGAGCAGTACTTC.

The chain couples TRBV6-5 to TRBJ1-1, with 7 bases identical to TRBD1. Losses at the gene ends were 5 bases for V and 5 bases for J; bases not matched to a gene: 11. Germline V lookup: CDR1 MNHEY, CDR2 SVGAGI. The CDR3 is 15 residues long. CDR3 sequence reads: CASSPHQTGRTEAFF. CDR3 sequence (DNA): TGTGCCAGCAGTCCTCATCAGACAGGGAGGACTGAAGCTTTCTTT.

The gene calls are TRBV4-1 and TRBJ2-5; D is undetermined. This CDR3 is built from 16 residues. Trimming took 1 base from V and 5 from J, leaving 17 bases between them. Germline V gene data show CDR1 as MGHRA and CDR2 as YSYEKL. The CDR3 loop reads CASSQGPGQHYETQYF. CDR3 in DNA: TGCGCCAGCAGCCAAGGCCCCGGCCAGCACTACGAGACCCAGTACTTC.

The rearrangement links TRBV18 to TRBJ2-7, with D perhaps TRBD1 (5 bases). The CDR3 runs 16 residues. V lost 5 bases to trimming and J lost 1 base, with 18 bases between them. In germline, CDR1 is KGHSH, CDR2 LQKENI. CDR3 region: CASSASRASSSYEQYF. Written as DNA, the CDR3 is TGTGCCAGCTCAGCCAGCAGGGCCTCGTCATCCTACGAGCAGTACTTC.

The chain joins TRBV28 to TRBJ1-2; tentative D call: TRBD1 (6 bases). Germline assignment: CDR1 MDHEN and CDR2 SYDVKM. The CDR3 covers 13 residues. Deletions cut 9 bases from V and 1 base from J, with 12 bases between. Here the CDR3 reads CASQDSNNYGYTF. The CDR3 DNA is TGTGCCAGTCAGGACAGTAATAACTATGGCTACACCTTC.

This chain joins TRBV11-3 and TRBJ2-2, with 8 positions matching TRBD1. Trimming cost V 4 bases and J 1 base; bases outside gene matches: 2. CDR1 and CDR2 (germline): SGHNT, YENEEA. The CDR3 is made up of 15 amino acids. CDR3 loop: CASSSTGGNTGELFF. The CDR3 DNA sequence: TGTGCCAGCAGCTCAACAGGGGGGAACACCGGGGAGCTGTTTTTT.

This chain links TRBV5-4 with TRBJ1-3; the D gene is possibly TRBD1 (6 bases). The ends were cut back, 2 bases at V and 0 bases at J, with 9 bases in the middle. This CDR3 comprises 15 residues. Germline V gene sequence: CDR1 SGHNT, CDR2 YYREEE (reference sequence). The DNA for the CDR3 is TGTGCCAGCAGCTTACCGGGACACTCTGGAAACACCATATATTTT. Its translation is CASSLPGHSGNTIYF.

The V and J genes are TRBV4-3 and TRBJ2-4; possibly TRBD2 for D (5 bases). Deletions cut 1 base from V and 4 bases from J, with 20 bases between. The CDR3 length is 18 residues. Looked up from germline, CDR1 is LGHNA and CDR2 is YSLEER. CDR3 sequence (DNA): TGCGCCAGCAGCCAAGTGGCAGCGGTGTGGATTTCAAAAAACATTCAGTACTTC. Translated: CASSQVAAVWISKNIQYF.